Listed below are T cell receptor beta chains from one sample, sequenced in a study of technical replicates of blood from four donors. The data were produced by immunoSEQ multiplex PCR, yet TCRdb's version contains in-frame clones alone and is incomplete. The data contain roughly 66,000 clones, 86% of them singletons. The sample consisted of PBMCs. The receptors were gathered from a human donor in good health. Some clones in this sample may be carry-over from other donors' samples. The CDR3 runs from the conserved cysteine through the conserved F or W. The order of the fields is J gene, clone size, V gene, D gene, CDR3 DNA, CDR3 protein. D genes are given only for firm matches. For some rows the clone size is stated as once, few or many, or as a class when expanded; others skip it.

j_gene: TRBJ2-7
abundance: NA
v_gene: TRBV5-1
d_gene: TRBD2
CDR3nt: TGCGCCAGCAGCCGGGAGGCAGTTTACGAGCAGTACTTC
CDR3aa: CASSREAVYEQYF

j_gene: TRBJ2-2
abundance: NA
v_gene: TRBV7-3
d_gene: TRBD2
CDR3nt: TGTGCCAGCCAGCGGATTGGCGGGGGGTACACCGGGGAGCTGTTTTTT
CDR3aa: CASQRIGGGYTGELFF

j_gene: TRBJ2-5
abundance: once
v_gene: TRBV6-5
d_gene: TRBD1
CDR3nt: TGTGCCAGCAGTTACTCGTCTTGGACAGGACAAGAGACCCAGTACTTC
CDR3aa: CASSYSSWTGQETQYF

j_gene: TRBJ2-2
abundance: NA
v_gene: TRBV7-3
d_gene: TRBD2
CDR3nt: TGTGCCAGCAGAGAGAGCGGGGCCGGGGAGCTGTTTTTT
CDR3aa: CASRESGAGELFF

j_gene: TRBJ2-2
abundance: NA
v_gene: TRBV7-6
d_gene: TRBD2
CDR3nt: TGTGCCAGCAGCTTAGTAGCGGGAGGGCGAGGGGAGCTGTTTTTT
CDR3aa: CASSLVAGGRGELFF

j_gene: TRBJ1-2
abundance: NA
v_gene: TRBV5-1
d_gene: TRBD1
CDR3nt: TGCGCCAGTAAACAGGGGATTAACTATGGCTACACCTTC
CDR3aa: CASKQGINYGYTF

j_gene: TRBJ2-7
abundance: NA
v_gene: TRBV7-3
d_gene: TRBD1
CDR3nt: TGTGCCAGCAGCCTGGGACCGGGACAGAGAACCTACGAGCAGTACTTC
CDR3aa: CASSLGPGQRTYEQYF

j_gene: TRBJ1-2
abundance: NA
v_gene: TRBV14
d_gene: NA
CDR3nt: TGTGCCAGCAGCCCGTTAGCTCCGGGGTCTTATGGCTACACCTTC
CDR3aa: CASSPLAPGSYGYTF

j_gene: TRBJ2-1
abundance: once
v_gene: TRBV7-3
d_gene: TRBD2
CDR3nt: TGTGCCAGCAGCCCATCGGATAGCGGGTTCTCCTACAATGAGCAGTTCTTC
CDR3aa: CASSPSDSGFSYNEQFF

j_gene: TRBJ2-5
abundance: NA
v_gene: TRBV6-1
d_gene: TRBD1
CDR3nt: TGTGCCAGCAGTGAATATGGGACAGCTCAAGAGACCCAGTACTTC
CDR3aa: CASSEYGTAQETQYF

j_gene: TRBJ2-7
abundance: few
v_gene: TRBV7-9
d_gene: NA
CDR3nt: TGTGCCAGCAGCCCCACTGGACTCTCCTACGAGCAGTACTTC
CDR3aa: CASSPTGLSYEQYF

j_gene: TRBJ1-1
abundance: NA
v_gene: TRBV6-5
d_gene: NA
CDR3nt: TGTGCCAGCACAAGCCCTGGAGGGCGCCCTGAAGCTTTCTTT
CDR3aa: CASTSPGGRPEAFF

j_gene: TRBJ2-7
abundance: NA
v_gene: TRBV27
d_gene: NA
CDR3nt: TGTGCCAGCAGTTCGACAGGCTCCTACGAGCAGTACTTC
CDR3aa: CASSSTGSYEQYF

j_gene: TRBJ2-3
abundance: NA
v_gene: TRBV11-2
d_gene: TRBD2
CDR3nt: TGTGCCAGCAGCCCGGGGACTAGCGGGAGAACAGATACGCAGTATTTT
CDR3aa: CASSPGTSGRTDTQYF

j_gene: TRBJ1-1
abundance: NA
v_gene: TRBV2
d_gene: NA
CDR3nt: TGTGCCAGCAGTGTATCAGGGGACACTGAAGCTTTCTTT
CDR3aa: CASSVSGDTEAFF